The 5 T cell receptor beta chains below all came from one sample that was sequenced in a study of T cell repertoires in cytomegalovirus infection (dated by TCRdb to between 2018 and 2020). These receptors are not linked to any known antigen. This sample's treatment or condition label indicates: in vitro stimulation with specific CMV peptide epitopes to enrich CMV-specific T cells. Instrument used: Illumina HiSeq 1500. TCRdb cleaned the public reads at Q25 with fastp, built clones with MiXCR and kept in-frame beta chains. Identical CDR3 protein sequences are pooled into one entry, listed with their most common genes and DNA. Within this sample are hundreds of thousands of distinct CDR3 sequences, with around 32% of them counted one time only. More than 12% of the sample rests with the top ten. Here the sequenced sample was cultured CD8+ T cells from PBMCs, taken from culture after CMV antigen stimulation. The receptors were gathered from a human donor in good health (CMV status not recorded). Some clones in this sample may be carry-over from other donors' samples.

The sample holds a few counts of this clonotype. The rearrangement joins TRBV19 to TRBJ2-5; weak D call: TRBD1 (5 bases). This CDR3 spans 16 amino acids. In germline, CDR1 is LNHDA, CDR2 SQIVND (reference sequence). Trimming took off 9 bases at V and 2 bases at J, with 22 bases between the two ends. CDR3 region: CARKCKIKGKQETQYF. CDR3 nucleotides: TGTGCCAGAAAGTGTAAAATTAAGGGGAAACAAGAGACCCAGTACTTC.

This clonotype occurred once. The junction differs from germline at one of its ends, possibly a read error. This chain joins TRBV5-4 and TRBJ1-5, with a tentative D call TRBD1 (5 bases). In germline, CDR1 is SGHNT, CDR2 YYREEE (reference sequence). The CDR3 contains 17 residues. The CDR3 here is CVSSLVVVGPDDQPQHF. The CDR3 bases are TGTGTCAGCAGCTTGGTTGTTGTGGGGCCTGACGATCAGCCCCAGCATTTT.

The chain combines TRBV7-2 with TRBJ2-3; 10 bases are shared with TRBD2. The CDR3 has 17 residues. CDR1 is SGHTA, CDR2 FQGNSA, per germline. After removal of 2 bases from V and 0 bases from J, the junction contained 5 bases not matched to a gene. DNA for the CDR3: TGTGCCAGCAGCTTAAAAGCGGGGGGGTGGAGCACAGATACGCAGTATTTT. Translating gives CASSLKAGGWSTDTQYF.

The V gene is TRBV6-2 or TRBV6-3, the J gene TRBJ1-2, with TRBD1 matching over 8 bases. From germline, CDR1 is MNHEY and CDR2 SVGEGT. The CDR3 spans 15 residues. The V gene end was trimmed by 6 bases and the J gene end by 2 bases; junction bases not matched to a gene: 8. CDR3 DNA sequence: TGTGCCAGCAGGACTCACAGGGGGAAGAACTATGGCTACACCTTC. It specifies CASRTHRGKNYGYTF.

The J gene is TRBJ1-2, the V gene TRBV6-1; TRBD1 aligns across 7 bases. Trimming removed 5 bases from V and 6 bases from J; junction bases left unmatched: 15. This CDR3 is built from 16 residues. CDR1 and CDR2 from the germline V gene are MNHNS and SASEGT. CDR3 amino acids: CASSYGDSELGDGYTF. DNA for the CDR3: TGTGCCAGCAGTTACGGGGACAGCGAATTGGGCGATGGCTACACCTTC.